A single sample is the source of the 3 T cell receptor beta chains below, sequenced in a study of low-dose radiotherapy and immunotherapy resistance in tumors. First-strand cDNA used TRAV- and TRBV-specific primers, covering alpha and beta chains. Over approximately 20 PCR cycles, TCRs were amplified from a constant-region primer and V-primer adapter. TCRdb reprocessed the reads via MiXCR and lists one record per CDR3 protein. This table holds some 46,000 distinct CDR3 sequences, less than 30% found once. The time point here: after trial treatment. Treatment reported: LDRT plus nivolumab, ipilimumab, low-dose cyclophosphamide and aspirin (RACIN trial). Sample: PBMCs, taken after low-dose radiotherapy plus immunotherapy. These receptors were collected from a male donor with prostate cancer.

Written as DNA, the CDR3 is TGTGCCATCTCGAACAGGGCAACTTACGAGCAGTACTTC. This codes for CAISNRATYEQYF. The chain uses TRBV10-3 and TRBJ2-7; possible D gene TRBD1, 6 bases. Germline lookup yields CDR1 ENHRY and CDR2 SYGVKD. The CDR3 covers 13 residues. V dropped 8 bases and J dropped 4 bases, with 15 bases sitting between them.

This clonotype appeared many times. This chain uses TRBV7-9 with TRBJ2-7, with TRBD2 identical over 7 bases. V lost 5 bases to trimming and J lost 5 bases; unmatched junction nucleotides: 9. The CDR3 has 14 residues. Germline V gene lookup returns CDR1 SEHNR and CDR2 FQNEAQ (reference sequence). This CDR3 reads CASSLIAGWDEQYF. The CDR3 coding sequence is TGTGCCAGCAGCCTCATAGCGGGTTGGGACGAGCAGTACTTC.

This clonotype was seen at least ten times. The rearrangement joins TRBV7-8 to TRBJ2-7, with 9 nucleotides matching TRBD2. CDR1 and CDR2 (germline): SGHVS, FQNEAQ. This CDR3 is 15 amino acids long. V shed 2 bases and J 4 bases; nucleotides not matched to a gene: 6. The CDR3 loop is CASSLRREGRYEQYF. CDR3 sequence (DNA): TGTGCCAGCAGCTTACGGCGGGAGGGCCGGTACGAGCAGTACTTC.